The sample holds many counts of the clone carrying this T cell receptor beta chain. Antigen: not known. The data stem from a study of T-cell reconstitution after alpha-beta-depleted transplantation in children. Study results and caveats: A year post-transplant, T-cell counts and diversity derived mostly from newly produced T cells.

Library preparation (for TCRbeta) was performed with unique molecular identifiers. TCRdb recomputed calls from the PCR reads with MiXCR, one row per CDR3 protein. The profile covers some 200,000 distinct CDR3 sequences, with approximately 11% appearing a single time and 28% taken by the ten largest. In germline, CDR1 is MNHEY, CDR2 SMNVEV (reference sequence). The CDR3 sequence is 14 residues long. V dropped 0 bases and J dropped 4 bases, with 7 bases sitting between them. The chain uses TRBV27 and TRBJ1-5; D unclear. This sequence was found in a child in the first two years of life with acute myeloid leukemia, due to receive a stem cell transplant. Sequencing was performed on PBMCs, taken before TCRalphabeta/CD19-depleted stem cell transplant. The CDR3, as DNA: TGTGCCAGCAGTTTATCCCCCCCTAATCAGCCCCAGCATTTT. Protein sequence: CASSLSPPNQPQHF.